This paragraph reports one TCR beta chain. The data stem from a study of blood T cell repertoires in COVID-19. As for the study in general: The United States, Italy and Spain provided the acute and convalescent COVID-19 samples. Nucleic acid was either cDNA or gDNA, and it came from T cells, B-cell-depleted T cells, or PBMCs.

Per the authors' pipeline: Amplification of reference gene primers provided the estimated nucleated cell counts. Using immunoSEQ multiplex PCR, the repertoire was profiled, and TCRdb retains in-frame clones only, with some absent. That table supplies the V and J calls and clone size; D and trimming were determined from the DNA. The table lists roughly 380,000 clones, 81% of them singletons. V shed 5 bases, J shed 1 base, and the junction held 13 bases outside the gene matches. CDR1 and CDR2 from the germline V gene are SGHVS and FNYEAQ. There are 17 residues in the CDR3. The gene calls are TRBV7-6 and TRBJ2-5; 7 bases are a match to TRBD1. The TCR sequence derives from a human donor with acute or convalescent COVID-19. The donor label of this sample is uncertain. Sequencing was performed on peripheral blood. The CDR3 DNA reads as TGTGCCAGCAGCCTAAATGGCAGGGACAGCCGCCAAGAGACCCAGTACTTC. This sequence encodes CASSLNGRDSRQETQYF.